Listed here are 5 T cell receptor beta chains from one sample, sequenced in a study of blood T cell repertoires in COVID-19. Sequenced by immunoSEQ multiplex PCR; TCRdb stores in-frame clones only, minus some. The repertoire includes over 150,000 clones, 75% to 90% of them detected once, and roughly 7.2% sits in the top ten. Material: peripheral blood. The receptors come from a woman in her 40s with COVID-19, enrolled during active disease.

J is TRBJ2-7 and V is TRBV29-1; D may be TRBD2 (6 bases). The CDR3 contains 15 residues. V was clipped by 3 bases and J by 5 bases, with 20 bases between them. Germline V gene lookup returns CDR1 SQVTM and CDR2 ANQGSEA. The CDR3 DNA follows: TGCAGCGTTGAGGGGTCGGGGGAGATTGGGGACGAGCAGTACTTC. It yields the protein CSVEGSGEIGDEQYF.

About this clone: Other DNA variants within this sample encode the same CDR3. This rearrangement joins TRBV19 to TRBJ1-1; possible D gene TRBD1, 5 bases. Germline-derived CDR1 and CDR2 are LNHDA and SQIVND (reference sequence). The CDR3 covers 13 residues. The V end lost 3 bases, the J end lost 4 bases, and 9 bases lay between the germline ends. The CDR3 region is CASSIGGGTEAFF. CDR3 in DNA: TGTGCCAGTAGTATTGGGGGGGGCACTGAAGCTTTCTTT.

CDR3 sequence reads: CASSQEIVSWDTQYF. The CDR3 coding sequence is TGTGCCAGCAGCCAAGAAATAGTTTCGTGGGATACGCAGTATTTT. V usage is TRBV4-2 and J usage is TRBJ2-3; no definite D call. Germline lookup yields CDR1 LGHNA and CDR2 YNFKEQ. This CDR3 contains 15 residues. V was pared by 0 bases and J by 6 bases, with 13 bases between.

V usage is TRBV27 and J usage is TRBJ1-4, with a tentative D call TRBD1 (5 bases). This CDR3 is built from 16 residues. Germline-derived CDR1 and CDR2 are MNHEY and SMNVEV (reference sequence). Trimming cost V 3 bases and J 4 bases, with 15 bases left between them. CDR3 residues: CASSFYRRRGNEKLFF. DNA for the CDR3: TGTGCCAGCAGTTTCTACAGGAGGCGGGGTAATGAAAAACTGTTTTTT.

This sequence joins TRBV4-1 and TRBJ1-1; TRBD1 is a possible D gene (6 bases). V was pared by 1 base and J by 1 base, with 10 bases between. The CDR3 runs 15 residues. Germline V gene sequence: CDR1 MGHRA, CDR2 YSYEKL. CDR3 amino acids: CASSQVTTGNTEAFF. CDR3 coding DNA: TGCGCCAGCAGCCAAGTAACGACAGGGAACACTGAAGCTTTCTTT.